The next 28 T cell receptor beta chains were all read from a single sample in a study of T cells in Graves' hyperthyroidism and ophthalmopathy. TCR beta CDR3 regions were amplified from RNA. A first-round RT-PCR of the TCR CDR3 used the HTBI primer set. A single record per CDR3 protein comes from TCRdb applying MiXCR to the multiplex PCR reads. The sample contains 200,000 to 250,000 distinct CDR3 sequences, about 17% of which appear only once. Sample: blood. These receptors were obtained from a man aged 35-49 years with Graves' hyperthyroidism.

This clonotype was counted a single time. A much larger clone is a single base away; this may be a read error. The gene calls are TRBV5-1 and TRBJ1-4; D is perhaps TRBD1 (5 bases). Germline V lookup: CDR1 SGHRS, CDR2 YFSETQ. V lost 9 bases to trimming and J lost 1 base, with 13 bases between them. CDR3 length equals 14 residues. The CDR3: CATRGQGTNEKLFF. In DNA, the CDR3 is TGCGCCACCAGAGGTCAGGGAACTAATGAAAAACTGTTTTTT.

There are many counts of this clonotype. The chain joins TRBV3-1 to TRBJ2-3; 7 bases match TRBD1. The length of the CDR3 is 14 residues. CDR1 LGHDT and CDR2 YNNKEL come from the germline V gene (reference sequence). Trimming cost V 3 bases and J 5 bases; bases outside gene matches: 5. The CDR3 DNA sequence: TGTGCCAGCAGCCAGAGGGACAGTCTAGATACGCAGTATTTT. It specifies CASSQRDSLDTQYF.

The rearrangement links TRBV7-9 to TRBJ2-7; TRBD2 agrees at 14 bases. This CDR3 region has 16 residues. Germline V gene data show CDR1 as SEHNR and CDR2 as FQNEAQ (reference sequence). Trimming removed 1 base from V and 6 bases from J; junction bases left unmatched: 5. The CDR3 sequence: CASSLGLAGGLLEQYF. The DNA of the CDR3 is TGTGCCAGCAGCTTAGGACTAGCGGGAGGGCTTCTCGAGCAGTACTTC.

J is TRBJ1-2 and V is TRBV6-5, with a possible D match to TRBD1 (5 bases). V was clipped by 0 bases and J by 2 bases, with 7 bases between them. Germline CDR1 reads MNHEY; CDR2 reads SVGAGI. The CDR3 loop spans 14 amino acids. This chain's CDR3 is CASSYSAGNYGYTF. CDR3 DNA sequence: TGTGCCAGCAGTTACTCGGCAGGGAACTATGGCTACACCTTC.

The table lists this clonotype with a few counts. The chain links TRBV19 to TRBJ2-2, with D possibly matching TRBD2 (6 bases). This CDR3 is 16 amino acids long. V was shortened by 3 bases and J by 0 bases, with 11 bases between the two germline ends. From germline, CDR1 is LNHDA and CDR2 SQIVND (reference sequence). The CDR3 DNA sequence: TGTGCCAGTAGTATGTCGGAGGGTACGAACACCGGGGAGCTGTTTTTT. Translating gives CASSMSEGTNTGELFF.

This clonotype was detected ten times or more. The rearrangement joins TRBV6-1 to TRBJ1-1; D gene uncertain. The CDR3 is 14 amino acids. V lost 3 bases to trimming and J lost 1 base, with 9 bases between them. Germline-derived CDR1 and CDR2 are MNHNS and SASEGT. The CDR3 reads CASSDGRQNTEAFF. The CDR3 bases are TGTGCCAGCAGTGACGGCAGGCAGAACACTGAAGCTTTCTTT.

This clonotype was found many times. V and J are TRBV15 and TRBJ1-1; 12 positions agree with TRBD1. Germline loops: CDR1 LNHNV, CDR2 YYDKDF (reference sequence). With V trimmed by 0 bases and J by 6 bases, 8 bases remained unmatched. The length of the CDR3 is 17 residues. CDR3 sequence reads: CATSRDRGDRGQAEAFF. The DNA for the CDR3 is TGTGCCACCAGCAGAGATCGTGGGGACAGGGGGCAGGCTGAAGCTTTCTTT.

Many counts were recorded for this clonotype. This chain joins TRBV5-1 and TRBJ2-5; TRBD2 might be the D (7 bases). This CDR3 is built from 17 residues. Germline assignment: CDR1 SGHRS and CDR2 YFSETQ. Trimming took 0 bases from V and 4 from J, leaving 19 bases between them. In nucleotides, the CDR3 is TGCGCCAGCAGCTTGGCGGGGGGCGGACGATTTTCAGAGACCCAGTACTTC. Residues: CASSLAGGGRFSETQYF.

This clonotype was observed at least ten times. The gene calls are TRBV12-3 or TRBV12-4 and TRBJ2-2; no definite D call. Trimming removed 1 base at V and 6 bases at J, with 3 bases between. This CDR3 contains 12 residues. The CDR3 protein is CASSLGAGELFF. Written as DNA, the CDR3 is TGTGCCAGCAGTTTAGGGGCCGGGGAGCTGTTTTTT.

Ten or more counts support this clonotype. V is TRBV20-1 and J is TRBJ2-1; D might be TRBD1 (5 bases). Per germline, CDR1 DFQATT and CDR2 SNEGSKA (reference sequence). V lost 5 bases and J lost 2, with 13 bases in between. The CDR3 has 14 amino acids. CDR3 sequence reads: CSAQDSAAYNEQFF. In DNA, the CDR3 is TGCAGTGCTCAAGACAGTGCCGCCTACAATGAGCAGTTCTTC.

This clonotype was detected ten times or more. The chain couples TRBV12-3 or TRBV12-4 to TRBJ1-2, with D perhaps matching TRBD1 (5 bases). The V gene lost 5 bases and the J gene lost 3 bases, with 10 bases spanning the gap. The CDR3 covers 13 residues. CDR3 DNA sequence: TGTGCCAGCAGTAACCGGGGGGACTATGGCTACACCTTC. As protein: CASSNRGDYGYTF.

This clonotype was observed at least ten times. This chain links TRBV7-9 with TRBJ1-1; 9 bases line up with TRBD1. The CDR3 extends over 14 amino acids. Germline CDR1 SEHNR, CDR2 FQNEAQ (reference sequence). After removal of 4 bases from V and 4 bases from J, the junction contained 4 bases not matched to a gene. The chain's CDR3 is CASSWGQGGTEAFF. The CDR3 DNA reads TGTGCCAGCAGCTGGGGACAGGGAGGCACTGAAGCTTTCTTT.

The chain's CDR3 is CASWTGGGTDTQYF. Here the CDR3 DNA reads TGTGCCAGCTGGACCGGCGGGGGCACAGATACGCAGTATTTT. The chain combines TRBV10-3 with TRBJ2-3, with D possibly being TRBD2 (6 bases). Germline V lookup: CDR1 ENHRY, CDR2 SYGVKD. The CDR3 length is 14 residues. With 10 bases removed from V and 1 base from J, the gap between germline ends came to 15 bases.

Ten or more counts support this clonotype. The chain carries TRBV12-3 or TRBV12-4 and TRBJ2-5, with D tentatively TRBD1 or TRBD2 (5 bases each). V was cut by 6 bases and J by 5 bases, with 13 bases left in between. The CDR3 is 13 amino acids. Here the CDR3 reads CASRPGPSETQYF. CDR3 in DNA: TGTGCCAGCAGACCGGGGCCCAGTGAGACCCAGTACTTC.

CDR3 DNA: TGTGCCAGCAGCTTAGACGTGGGCTACGGTACGCAGTATTTT. It encodes CASSLDVGYGTQYF. The rearrangement joins TRBV7-9 to TRBJ2-3, with D unresolved. V lost 1 base, J lost 8 bases, and 13 bases lay in between. The germline gives CDR1 SEHNR, CDR2 FQNEAQ (reference sequence). The CDR3 spans 14 residues.

This clonotype was counted many times. V usage is TRBV11-3 and J usage is TRBJ1-1, with 11 positions matching TRBD1. There are 15 residues in the CDR3. The germline gives CDR1 SGHNT, CDR2 YENEEA. Germline trimming cut 6 bases from V and 5 bases from J; bases unmatched to any gene: 8. The CDR3 region is CASRPRDRGWTEAFF. In nucleotides, the CDR3 is TGTGCCAGCAGACCGAGGGACAGGGGGTGGACTGAAGCTTTCTTT.

This clonotype was seen ten or more times. This chain links TRBV29-1 with TRBJ2-1, with unresolved D. Germline V gene data show CDR1 as SQVTM and CDR2 as ANQGSEA. Trimming took 4 bases from V and 6 from J, leaving 7 bases between them. The CDR3 is made up of 11 amino acids. The CDR3 here is CSVGKGNEQFF. CDR3 in DNA: TGCAGCGTTGGGAAGGGCAATGAGCAGTTCTTC.

The table lists this clonotype with many counts. V usage is TRBV24-1 and J usage is TRBJ2-3, with 10 bases that match TRBD2. V shed 2 bases and J 2 bases; nucleotides not matched to a gene: 9. The length of the CDR3 is 18 residues. The germline V gene has CDR1 KGHDR and CDR2 SFDVKD. Here the CDR3 reads CATSDWGVAGGYTDTQYF. Here the CDR3 DNA reads TGTGCCACCAGTGATTGGGGGGTAGCGGGGGGCTACACAGATACGCAGTATTTT.

The chain combines TRBV2 with TRBJ1-6, with TRBD1 identical over 7 bases. Unmatched junction bases numbered 12, after V lost 7 bases and J lost 6 bases. From germline, CDR1 is SNHLY and CDR2 FYNNEI. The CDR3 consists of 16 residues. CDR3 DNA: TGTGCCAGCACCTTTAATCCGGGACAGCTTAATTCACCCCTCCACTTT. Its protein product is CASTFNPGQLNSPLHF.

V gene TRBV6-2 or TRBV6-3 combines with J gene TRBJ2-7; weak D call: TRBD2 (6 bases). CDR1 is MNHEY, CDR2 SVGEGT, per germline. CDR3 length: 14 residues. V dropped 2 bases and J dropped 2 bases, with 10 bases sitting between them. The CDR3, as DNA: TGTGCCAGCAGTTACGGGGGGAATACCTACGAGCAGTACTTC. As protein: CASSYGGNTYEQYF.

V usage is TRBV12-3 or TRBV12-4 and J usage is TRBJ2-7; D perhaps matches TRBD1 (6 bases). The V gene lost 6 bases and the J gene lost 6 bases, with 15 bases spanning the gap. The CDR3 is 13 residues long. CDR3 region: CASSRSQGTEQYF. In DNA form, the CDR3 reads TGTGCCAGCAGCAGATCCCAGGGGACCGAGCAGTACTTC.

This clonotype was seen repeatedly, ten times or more. The CDR3 DNA sequence: TGTGCCAGCAGCAACGACAGAGAACAAGAGACCCAGTACTTC. Translation: CASSNDREQETQYF. V is TRBV7-2 and J is TRBJ2-5, with D possibly matching TRBD1 (5 bases). Trimming removed 5 bases from V and 2 bases from J, with 12 bases in between. This CDR3 spans 14 amino acids. Germline values: CDR1 SGHTA, CDR2 FQGNSA.

This chain links TRBV24-1 with TRBJ2-7, with 7 positions matching TRBD1. The J call may be in error: the DNA end matches TRBJ2-1 better. Germline-derived CDR1 and CDR2 are KGHDR and SFDVKD. The CDR3 extends over 12 amino acids. The CDR3 loop reads CATSGQPYEQFF. CDR3 sequence (DNA): TGTGCCACCTCGGGACAGCCCTACGAGCAGTTCTTC.

V gene TRBV9 combines with J gene TRBJ2-3; possible D gene TRBD1, 5 bases. Trimming took 1 base from V and 5 from J, leaving 5 bases between them. Germline V gene data show CDR1 as SGDLS and CDR2 as YYNGEE. CDR3 length: 12 residues. DNA of the CDR3: TGTGCCAGCAGCGTACAGGGAGATACGCAGTATTTT. It specifies CASSVQGDTQYF.

This clonotype has a handful of counts. The chain employs TRBV6-1 and TRBJ1-1; D call uncertain. CDR3 length: 15 amino acids. Germline-derived CDR1 and CDR2 are MNHNS and SASEGT. V was cut by 6 bases and J by 0 bases, with 14 bases left in between. CDR3 loop: CASRPMPTLNTEAFF. The CDR3 DNA reads as TGTGCCAGCAGGCCCATGCCCACACTGAACACTGAAGCTTTCTTT.

This clonotype was seen ten or more times. The CDR3, as DNA: TGTGCCAGCTCACCACCCTCTGTTGATACGCAGTATTTT. Residues: CASSPPSVDTQYF. The V call is TRBV18, the J call TRBJ2-3; unclear D gene. CDR1 and CDR2 from the germline V gene are KGHSH and LQKENI. Deletions cut 0 bases from V and 6 bases from J, with 7 bases between. The CDR3 spans 13 residues. The whole variable domain, remainder taken from reference TRBV18 and TRBJ2-3, is NAGVMQNPRHLVRRRGQEARLRCSPMKGHSHVYWYRQLPEEGLKFMVYLQKENIIDESGMPKERFSAEFPKEGPSILRIQQVVRGDSAAYFCASSPPSVDTQYFGPGTRLTVL.

V and J are TRBV6-5 and TRBJ2-2, with D possibly TRBD2 on 6 matching bases. Germline values: CDR1 MNHEY, CDR2 SVGAGI. Trimming shortened V by 3 bases and J by 2 bases, and 13 bases separated the two germline ends. The length of the CDR3 is 16 residues. In DNA, the CDR3 is TGTGCCAGCAGTTATATGCGGGGCAAAAACACCGGGGAGCTGTTTTTT. Amino acid sequence: CASSYMRGKNTGELFF.

This clonotype came up many times. The CDR3 spells CSARDPLGNSYEQYF. The DNA of the CDR3 is TGCAGTGCTAGAGATCCTTTAGGGAACTCCTACGAGCAGTACTTC. This sequence joins TRBV20-1 and TRBJ2-7; D is unclear. The CDR3 sequence is 15 residues long. Germline V gene data show CDR1 as DFQATT and CDR2 as SNEGSKA (reference sequence). V lost 0 bases, J lost 0 bases, and 12 bases lay in between.